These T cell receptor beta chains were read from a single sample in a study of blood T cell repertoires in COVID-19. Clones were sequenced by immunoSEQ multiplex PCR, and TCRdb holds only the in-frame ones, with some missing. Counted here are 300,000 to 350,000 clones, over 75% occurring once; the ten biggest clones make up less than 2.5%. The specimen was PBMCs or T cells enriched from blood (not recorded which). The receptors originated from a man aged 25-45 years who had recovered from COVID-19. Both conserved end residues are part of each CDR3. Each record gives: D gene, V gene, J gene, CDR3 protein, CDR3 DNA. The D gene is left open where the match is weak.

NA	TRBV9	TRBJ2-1	CASSVDDQGFTYNEQFF	TGTGCCAGCAGCGTAGATGATCAGGGGTTCACCTACAATGAGCAGTTCTTC
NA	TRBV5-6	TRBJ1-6	CASSFAADTSNSPLHF	TGTGCCAGCAGCTTTGCGGCGGACACCTCGAATTCACCCCTCCACTTT
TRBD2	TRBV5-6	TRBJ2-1	CASSSGLAGSYNEQFF	TGTGCCAGCAGCTCTGGGTTAGCGGGGTCCTACAATGAGCAGTTCTTC
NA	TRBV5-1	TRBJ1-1	CASSLLVNRMNTEAFF	TGCGCCAGCAGCTTGTTAGTGAACCGAATGAACACTGAAGCTTTCTTT
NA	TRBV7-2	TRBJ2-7	CASSQGAGRYEQYF	TGTGCCAGCAGCCAAGGTGCAGGCAGGTACGAGCAGTACTTC
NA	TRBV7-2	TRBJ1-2	CASSTVQGPYGYTF	TGTGCCAGCAGCACCGTACAGGGACCCTATGGCTACACCTTC
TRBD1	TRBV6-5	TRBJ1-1	CASSDRGTEAFF	TGTGCCAGCAGCGACAGGGGCACTGAAGCTTTCTTT
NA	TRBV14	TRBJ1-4	CASSRAYDEKLFF	TGTGCCAGCAGCCGCGCCTATGATGAAAAACTGTTTTTT
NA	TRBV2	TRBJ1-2	CASSMKRTATNYGYTF	TGTGCCAGCAGTATGAAAAGGACTGCAACTAACTATGGCTACACCTTC
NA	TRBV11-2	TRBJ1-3	CASSPNLGVRGGHF	TGTGCCAGCAGCCCAAATCTGGGTGTCAGGGGCGGACATTTT
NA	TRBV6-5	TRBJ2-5	CASSYSRETQYF	TGTGCCAGCAGTTACTCGCGGGAGACCCAGTACTTC
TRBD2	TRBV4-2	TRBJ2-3	CASSQVSQRGSTDTQYF	TGTGCCAGCAGCCAAGTAAGCCAGCGGGGTAGCACAGATACGCAGTATTTT
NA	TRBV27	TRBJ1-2	CASSLSPTGSYGYTF	TGTGCCAGCAGTTTATCCCCAACAGGGTCCTATGGCTACACCTTC
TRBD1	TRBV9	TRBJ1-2	CASSLGQPPYGYTF	TGTGCCAGCAGCCTGGGACAGCCCCCCTATGGCTACACCTTC
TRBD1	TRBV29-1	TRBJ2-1	CSVDSWDSLYNEQFF	TGCAGCGTTGACTCTTGGGACAGCCTCTACAATGAGCAGTTCTTC
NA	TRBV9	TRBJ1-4	CASSRNEKLFF	TGTGCCAGCAGCCGTAATGAAAAACTGTTTTTT
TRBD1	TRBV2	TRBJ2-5	CASSRTGTYQETQYF	TGTGCCAGCAGCCGGACAGGGACCTACCAAGAGACCCAGTACTTC
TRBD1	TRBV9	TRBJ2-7	CASSRDPGQTYEQYF	TGTGCCAGCAGCAGAGATCCGGGACAGACGTACGAGCAGTACTTC
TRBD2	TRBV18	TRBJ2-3	CASSPGGSGTDTQYF	TGTGCCAGCTCCCCCGGGGGGTCTGGCACAGATACGCAGTATTTT
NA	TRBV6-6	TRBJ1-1	CASSSRLAGLDTEAFF	TGTGCCAGCAGTTCCCGTCTGGCAGGGTTGGACACTGAAGCTTTCTTT